One and the same sample provided the 22 T cell receptor beta chains below, sequenced in a study of T cell changes during pregnancy in multiple sclerosis. Clones were sequenced by immunoSEQ multiplex PCR, and TCRdb holds only the in-frame ones, with some missing. This table has roughly 23,000 clones, 75% to 90% appearing once. Sequencing was performed on CD4+ T cells from peripheral blood mononuclear cells, taken in the first trimester of pregnancy. The receptors derive from a female donor in good health, enrolled as a control in a pregnancy study.

The rearrangement links TRBV19 to TRBJ2-2, with TRBD2 matching 7 bases. Germline values: CDR1 LNHDA, CDR2 SQIVND (reference sequence). The CDR3 length is 14 residues. V dropped 7 bases and J dropped 0; count of bases not matched to a gene: 2. CDR3 sequence (DNA): TGTGCCAGTAAGGGAGGGGCGAACACCGGGGAGCTGTTTTTT. This translates into CASKGGANTGELFF.

The chain joins TRBV11-2 to TRBJ1-1; possible D gene TRBD1, 5 bases. The CDR3 length is 13 residues. Trimming took 6 bases from V and 1 from J, leaving 9 bases between them. Germline V CDR1 and CDR2: SGHAT, FQNNGV. The CDR3 nucleotides read TGTGCCAGCAGGGTTACAGGGAACACTGAAGCTTTCTTT. Encoded protein: CASRVTGNTEAFF. The whole variable domain, remainder taken from reference TRBV11-2 and TRBJ1-1, is EAGVAQSPRYKIIEKRQSVAFWCNPISGHATLYWYQQILGQGPKLLIQFQNNGVVDDSQLPKDRFSAERLKGVDSTLKIQPAKLEDSAVYLCASRVTGNTEAFFGQGTRLTVV.

This rearrangement joins TRBV5-1 to TRBJ2-2; D is ambiguous. V lost 4 bases to trimming and J lost 5 bases, with 9 bases between them. The CDR3 is 13 amino acids. Germline V gene sequence: CDR1 SGHRS, CDR2 YFSETQ. The CDR3 DNA is TGCGCCAGCAGCCTAAGTCAAACCGGGGAGCTGTTTTTT. This translates into CASSLSQTGELFF.

The V gene is TRBV5-1, the J gene TRBJ2-5; TRBD2 agrees at 7 bases. V shed 7 bases and J 1 base; nucleotides not matched to a gene: 7. Looked up from germline, CDR1 is SGHRS and CDR2 is YFSETQ. The length of the CDR3 is 14 residues. The CDR3 protein is CASYRGEPQETQYF. CDR3 nucleotides: TGCGCCAGCTATCGGGGGGAACCCCAAGAGACCCAGTACTTC.

This chain connects TRBV6-1 to TRBJ1-1; D not certain. Germline-derived CDR1 and CDR2 are MNHNS and SASEGT. The length of the CDR3 is 10 residues. CDR3 in DNA: TGTGTGCGGAGGAACACTGAAGCTTTCTTT. This sequence encodes CVRRNTEAFF.

The chain is built from TRBV4-1 and TRBJ1-1; 8 bases agree with TRBD1. V trimming: 4 bases; J trimming: 4 bases; junction bases outside the gene matches: 17. This CDR3 is 18 amino acids long. CDR1 is MGHRA, CDR2 YSYEKL, per germline. CDR3 region: CASSLPSDRARAGTEAFF. CDR3 sequence (DNA): TGCGCCAGCAGCCTGCCATCGGACAGGGCGCGTGCGGGCACTGAAGCTTTCTTT.

The chain recombines TRBV4-1 with TRBJ1-6; possible D gene TRBD1, 6 bases. The V end was cut by 1 base, the J end by 4 bases, with 8 bases between. This CDR3 is 15 amino acids long. Germline loops: CDR1 MGHRA, CDR2 YSYEKL. The CDR3 coding sequence is TGCGCCAGCAGCCAAGGCAGGGGATATAATTCACCCCTCCACTTT. Protein: CASSQGRGYNSPLHF.

This sequence joins TRBV10-1 and TRBJ1-2; 10 nucleotides agree with TRBD1. The CDR3 extends over 14 amino acids. From germline, CDR1 is WNHNN and CDR2 SYGVQD (reference sequence). The V segment lost 0 bases and the J segment 12 bases; nucleotides outside the gene matches: 7. CDR3 amino acids: CASSESDRGRRNTF. The CDR3, as DNA: TGCGCCAGCAGTGAGTCCGACAGGGGGCGGCGGAACACCTTC.

The chain has TRBV7-8 and TRBJ2-7; the match to TRBD2 covers 8 bases. CDR3 length: 12 amino acids. The ends lost 7 bases at V and 5 bases at J; junction bases unmatched: 4. From germline, CDR1 is SGHVS and CDR2 FQNEAQ. In DNA, the CDR3 is TGTGCCAGCACCCACGGGGGGGACGAGCAGTACTTC. Translation gives CASTHGGDEQYF.

The genes are TRBV2 and TRBJ1-1; weak D call: TRBD1 (5 bases). The CDR3 sequence is 15 residues long. Trimming stripped 7 bases from V and 0 bases from J, with 15 bases between. Germline CDR1 SNHLY, CDR2 FYNNEI. The CDR3 here is CASNLGHFMNTEAFF. The CDR3 DNA is TGTGCCAGCAACCTGGGGCACTTTATGAACACTGAAGCTTTCTTT.

This chain connects TRBV5-1 to TRBJ2-3; 9 bases map to TRBD2. Per the germline V gene, CDR1 is SGHRS and CDR2 is YFSETQ. The CDR3 totals 16 residues. Trimming removed 4 bases from V and 5 bases from J; junction bases left unmatched: 11. CDR3 region: CASSPDSTSGGDTQYF. The CDR3 DNA sequence: TGCGCCAGCAGCCCGGACTCGACTAGCGGAGGAGATACGCAGTATTTT. Using reference TRBV5-1 and TRBJ2-3 for the parts outside the CDR3, the full variable domain is KAGVTQTPRYLIKTRGQQVTLSCSPISGHRSVSWYQQTPGQGLQFLFEYFSETQRNKGNFPGRFSGRQFSNSRSEMNVSTLELGDSALYLCASSPDSTSGGDTQYFGPGTRLTVL.

The CDR3 DNA reads as TGTGCCTGGAGTGCTGACAGGGGGGGCTACACCTTC. Protein: CAWSADRGGYTF. The chain links TRBV30 to TRBJ1-2; 9 nucleotides align to TRBD1. Germline assignment: CDR1 GTSNPN and CDR2 SVGIG (reference sequence). The J segment lost 8 bases and the V segment lost 1 base, leaving 2 bases of the junction unmatched. This CDR3 region has 12 residues.

The gene calls are TRBV7-8 and TRBJ2-5; 14 bases align to TRBD2. Germline trimming cut 5 bases from V and 3 bases from J; bases unmatched to any gene: 8. This CDR3 contains 17 residues. Per germline, CDR1 SGHVS and CDR2 FQNEAQ. CDR3 loop: CASSSVTSGRAKETQYF. For the CDR3, the DNA is TGTGCCAGCAGCAGCGTGACTAGCGGGAGGGCCAAAGAGACCCAGTACTTC.

The CDR3 sequence is CASSSSGPDTQYF. CDR3 nucleotide sequence: TGTGCCAGCAGCTCTTCAGGGCCAGATACGCAGTATTTT. The J gene is TRBJ2-3, the V gene TRBV7-2; perhaps TRBD1 as D (5 bases). This CDR3 spans 13 amino acids. CDR1 and CDR2 from the germline V gene are SGHTA and FQGNSA. Trimming cost V 4 bases and J 4 bases, with 9 bases left between them.

This clone has just one count. The chain recombines TRBV28 with TRBJ1-2, with 10 bases matching TRBD1. Germline-derived CDR1 and CDR2 are MDHEN and SYDVKM. After removal of 10 bases from V and 8 bases from J, the junction contained 16 bases not matched to a gene. The length of the CDR3 is 15 residues. Here the CDR3 reads CAIPRRGTGDGGYTF. CDR3 coding DNA: TGTGCCATCCCCAGAAGGGGGACAGGGGACGGGGGCTACACCTTC.

This clone appeared once. The chain is built from TRBV4-3 and TRBJ1-1; D unresolved. CDR3 size: 13 residues. Germline V gene data show CDR1 as LGHNA and CDR2 as YSLEER. Trimming left V 1 base short and J 2 bases short, with 5 bases between. DNA for the CDR3: TGCGCCAGCAGCCAAGTTCTAAACACTGAAGCTTTCTTT. Protein sequence: CASSQVLNTEAFF.

The chain has TRBV7-4 and TRBJ1-5; TRBD1 matches 7 bases. Germline CDR1 SGHVT, CDR2 SQSDAQ. This CDR3 has 14 amino acids. V shed 0 bases, J shed 6 bases, and the junction held 2 bases outside the gene matches. CDR3 protein: CASSLAAGGQPQHF. The CDR3 region has the DNA TGTGCCAGCAGCTTAGCGGCAGGGGGTCAGCCCCAGCATTTT.

The chain joins TRBV7-2 to TRBJ2-5, with D maybe TRBD2 (6 bases). Germline-derived CDR1 and CDR2 are SGHTA and FQGNSA. The CDR3 runs to 15 residues. Deletions cut 4 bases from V and 5 bases from J, with 17 bases between. CDR3 sequence (DNA): TGTGCCAGCAGCTCAAACCTGGGGGGAGTTGAGACCCAGTACTTC. This gives the protein CASSSNLGGVETQYF.

V gene TRBV5-4 combines with J gene TRBJ2-3, with 12 positions matching TRBD2. V shed 0 bases, J shed 4 bases, and the junction held 3 bases outside the gene matches. This CDR3 is built from 16 residues. The germline CDR1 and CDR2 sequences are SGHNT and YYREEE (reference sequence). CDR3 bases: TGTGCCAGCAGCTTGGAACTAGCGGGGGGTCCAGATACGCAGTATTTT. Its translation: CASSLELAGGPDTQYF.

This clone has only one observation. The chain carries TRBV6-5 and TRBJ1-6; 8 bases align to TRBD1. V shed 6 bases and J 10 bases; nucleotides not matched to a gene: 8. This CDR3 region has 14 residues. Germline V gene data show CDR1 as MNHEY and CDR2 as SVGAGI. CDR3 nucleotides: TGTGCCAGCAGCCGCACGGACAGGGACTCACCCCTCCACTTT. Translated: CASSRTDRDSPLHF.

The V and J genes are TRBV18 and TRBJ1-3; D is unclear. The germline CDR1 and CDR2 sequences are KGHSH and LQKENI. This CDR3 comprises 16 residues. V dropped 2 bases and J dropped 0 bases, with 11 bases sitting between them. The CDR3 DNA follows: TGTGCCAGCTCACCAGTCCCCCGTTACTCTGGAAACACCATATATTTT. Its translation is CASSPVPRYSGNTIYF.

The chain joins TRBV15 to TRBJ1-2, with 8 bases that match TRBD1. CDR3 length equals 12 residues. J gave up 7 bases and V 8 bases, and 6 bases lay outside the gene matches. The V gene's germline CDR1 is LNHNV and CDR2 YYDKDF (reference sequence). The CDR3 protein is CATRTGSGGYTF. CDR3 nucleotides: TGTGCCACCCGGACAGGGTCAGGTGGCTACACCTTC. Full variable domain (outside the CDR3, taken from reference TRBV15 and TRBJ1-2): DAMVIQNPRYQVTQFGKPVTLSCSQTLNHNVMYWYQQKSSQAPKLLFHYYDKDFNNEADTPDNFQSRRPNTSFCFLDIRSPGLGDTAMYLCATRTGSGGYTFGSGTRLTVV.